Below are 3 T cell receptor beta chains sequenced from a single sample in a study of blood T cell repertoires in COVID-19. Clones were read by immunoSEQ multiplex PCR, and TCRdb kept only the in-frame ones, dropping some. This sample yields 120,000 to 150,000 clones, of which roughly 80% are seen a single time; 6.2% belongs to the top ten. The source material was PBMCs or T cells enriched from blood (not recorded which). Receptors originate from a woman in her forties who had recovered from COVID-19.

The count of this clone is one. This chain joins TRBV2 and TRBJ2-1; 9 positions match TRBD1. The V gene end was trimmed by 5 bases and the J gene end by 4 bases; junction bases not matched to a gene: 6. CDR1 is SNHLY, CDR2 FYNNEI, per germline. This CDR3 contains 15 residues. CDR3 bases: TGTGCCAGCAGTAAACAGGGGGCCCTATACAATGAGCAGTTCTTC. It specifies CASSKQGALYNEQFF.

The CDR3 DNA follows: TGTGCCACCCTCCCAGCCGGGGGGGCTGGGGAGCAGTACTTC. Encoded protein: CATLPAGGAGEQYF. The V call is TRBV10-3, the J call TRBJ2-7; 8 bases agree with TRBD2. The ends lost 10 bases at V and 7 bases at J; junction bases unmatched: 15. CDR3 size: 14 residues. Germline CDR1 ENHRY, CDR2 SYGVKD.

J is TRBJ2-1 and V is TRBV18; D possibly corresponds to TRBD2 (5 bases). The V gene's germline CDR1 is KGHSH and CDR2 LQKENI. V dropped 3 bases and J dropped 0 bases, with 12 bases sitting between them. The CDR3 is made up of 16 amino acids. CDR3 nucleotides: TGTGCCAGCTCACCTTGGGAGCGAAGCTCCTACAATGAGCAGTTCTTC. This sequence encodes CASSPWERSSYNEQFF.